This T cell receptor (beta chain) was recovered during a study of blood T cell repertoires in COVID-19. Some clones are missing from TCRdb's copy, which holds only in-frame ones; the method was immunoSEQ multiplex PCR. The profile covers fewer than 90,000 clones, with about 83% appearing a single time and under 55% taken by the ten largest. The CDR3 is made up of 13 amino acids. V dropped 6 bases and J dropped 5 bases, with 11 bases sitting between them. The germline CDR1 and CDR2 sequences are ENHRY and SYGVKD. Sequences were obtained from peripheral blood. The receptor was derived from a human donor in a cohort sampled during active COVID-19. V is TRBV10-3 and J is TRBJ1-5; no clear D gene. For the CDR3, the DNA is TGTGCCATCAGCCCCGTGTCGGATCAGCCCCAGCATTTT. Translated: CAISPVSDQPQHF.